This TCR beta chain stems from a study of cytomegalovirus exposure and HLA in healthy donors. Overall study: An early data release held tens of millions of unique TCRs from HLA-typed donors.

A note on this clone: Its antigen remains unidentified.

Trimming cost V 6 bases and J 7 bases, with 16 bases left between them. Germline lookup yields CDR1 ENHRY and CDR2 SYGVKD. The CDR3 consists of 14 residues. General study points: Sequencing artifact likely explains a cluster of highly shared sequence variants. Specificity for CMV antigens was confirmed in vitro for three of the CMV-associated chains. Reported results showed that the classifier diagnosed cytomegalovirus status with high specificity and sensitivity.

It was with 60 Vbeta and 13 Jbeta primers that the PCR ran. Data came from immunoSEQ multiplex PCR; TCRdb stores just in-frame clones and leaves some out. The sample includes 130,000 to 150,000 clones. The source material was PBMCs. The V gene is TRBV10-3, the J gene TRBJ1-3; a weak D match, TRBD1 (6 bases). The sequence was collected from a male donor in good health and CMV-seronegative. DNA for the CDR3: TGTGCCATCAGCGAGGACAGTTTAGGCAACACCATATATTTT. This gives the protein CAISEDSLGNTIYF.